The rows below give T cell receptor beta chains drawn from one sample of a study of shared clonotypes between healthy human individuals. The repertoire was sequenced with immunoSEQ multiplex PCR; TCRdb's copy has only in-frame clones and lacks some. The top ten hold more than 0.35% of the sample, which has 2 million to 2.5 million clones, just under 95% seen once. The sequenced sample consisted of naive CD4+ T cells from PBMCs. These receptors originate from a man between 18 and 35 years old in good health. Some clones in this sample may be carry-over from other donors' samples. Both conserved end residues are part of each CDR3. D genes are given only for firm matches.

v_gene	j_gene	d_gene	CDR3aa	CDR3nt
TRBV11-2	TRBJ1-1	TRBD1	CASSLGDRARVDTEAFF	TGTGCCAGCAGCTTAGGTGACAGGGCCCGGGTCGACACTGAAGCTTTCTTT
TRBV30	TRBJ2-5	TRBD2	CAWSGSGRSETQYF	TGTGCCTGGAGCGGTAGCGGGAGATCGGAGACCCAGTACTTC
TRBV28	TRBJ2-5	.	CASSGPGEQYF	TGTGCCAGCAGTGGGCCAGGGGAGCAGTACTTC
TRBV5-1	TRBJ1-4	TRBD1	CASSLGDRGSEKLFF	TGCGCCAGCAGCTTGGGCGACAGGGGGAGTGAAAAACTGTTTTTT
TRBV19	TRBJ2-2	TRBD1	CASSNPGQGRTGELFF	TGTGCCAGTAGTAACCCGGGACAGGGACGGACCGGGGAGCTGTTTTTT
TRBV18	TRBJ2-7	.	CASSPKGNEQYF	TGTGCCAGCTCACCAAAGGGCAACGAGCAGTACTTC
TRBV15	TRBJ1-2	.	CATSRDRGEANYGYTF	TGTGCCACCAGCAGAGACCGAGGGGAGGCTAACTATGGCTACACCTTC
TRBV10-3	TRBJ2-3	TRBD2	CAISVSGDSTDTQYF	TGTGCCATCAGTGTCAGCGGGGACAGCACAGATACGCAGTATTTT
TRBV6-5	TRBJ1-5	.	CASSFSDGGNQPQHF	TGTGCCAGCAGCTTCTCCGACGGGGGCAATCAGCCCCAGCATTTT
TRBV9	TRBJ2-1	TRBD2	CASSNSGGQDNEQFF	TGTGCCAGCAGCAACAGCGGGGGACAAGACAATGAGCAGTTCTTC
TRBV2	TRBJ2-1	.	CASTPYNEQFF	TGTGCCAGCACCCCTTACAATGAGCAGTTCTTC